Listed here are 4 T cell receptor beta chains from one sample, sequenced in a study of beta chain features in type 1 diabetes (dated by TCRdb to the late 2010s). Library prep was done by the immunoSEQ multiplex PCR assay. The High Capacity cDNA Reverse Transcription Kit was used to reverse transcribe all of the isolated RNA, meaning that expressed TCRB transcripts were what got sequenced. This immuneACCESS table, as held by TCRdb, lists in-frame sequences with V and J called but not all clones. Of the missing ones, under half trace to an unresolved V gene in checked studies; the others have no known cause. Counted in this sample were roughly 500,000 clones; approximately 10% of them appeared once. Approximately 0.045% of the sample goes to the ten largest clones. Sequencing was carried out using naive CD4+ T cells from blood. This sample's cell subset or site label indicates: true naive CD4+ T cells. The receptors come from a woman aged 18-30 years in good health.

The rearrangement links TRBV7-9 to TRBJ2-3, with 7 bases that match TRBD2. The CDR3 has 15 amino acids. V gave up 3 bases and J gave up 1 base; unmatched junction bases: 4. The germline V gene encodes CDR1 SEHNR and CDR2 FQNEAQ (reference sequence). The CDR3 loop reads CASSFTTSGTDTQYF. The CDR3 DNA is TGTGCCAGCAGCTTCACTACTAGCGGCACAGATACGCAGTATTTT.

This clone was picked up a small number of times. V is TRBV4-3 and J is TRBJ2-7; the match to TRBD1 covers 8 bases. Trimming removed 0 bases from V and 5 bases from J; junction bases left unmatched: 9. The CDR3 runs 16 residues. CDR1 and CDR2 (germline): LGHNA, YSLEER. The CDR3 DNA is TGCGCCAGCAGCCAAGATCAGGGGGCAAGGTTCAACGAGCAGTACTTC. It specifies CASSQDQGARFNEQYF.

This clone was seen a few times. The chain employs TRBV7-9 and TRBJ1-1; the D gene is possibly TRBD1 (5 bases). Trimming removed 1 base at V and 3 bases at J, with 9 bases between. Per germline, CDR1 SEHNR and CDR2 FQNEAQ (reference sequence). The CDR3 loop spans 14 amino acids. CDR3 in amino acids: CASSLVAGHTEAFF. As DNA, the CDR3 is TGTGCCAGCAGCTTAGTGGCGGGGCACACTGAAGCTTTCTTT.

The chain joins TRBV5-1 to TRBJ2-1; the D is unclear. Germline V CDR1 and CDR2: SGHRS, YFSETQ. V was cut by 3 bases and J by 7 bases, with 14 bases left in between. There are 14 residues in the CDR3. The CDR3 nucleotides read TGCGCCAGCAGCTACGAGACAAAGAGGAATGAGCAGTTCTTC. Residues: CASSYETKRNEQFF.